This is a list of T cell receptor beta chains from one sample in a study of cytomegalovirus exposure and HLA in healthy donors. Sequenced by immunoSEQ multiplex PCR; TCRdb stores in-frame clones only, minus some. The table includes around 70,000 clones, 78% detected once. Material: PBMCs. These receptors were obtained from a woman between 40 and 55 years old in good health and CMV-seropositive. Both conserved end residues are part of each CDR3. Fields, in order: V gene, J gene, D gene, clone size, CDR3 length, CDR3 protein, CDR3 DNA. The D gene is left open where the match is weak. For some rows the clone size is stated as once, few or many, or as a class when expanded; others skip it.

v_call: TRBV11-3; j_call: TRBJ2-7; d_call: -; clone_size: -; cdr3_length: 13; cdr3_aa: CASSLGGSGEQYF; cdr3_nt: TGTGCCAGCAGCCTCGGAGGTTCGGGCGAGCAGTACTTC
v_call: TRBV5-6; j_call: TRBJ1-6; d_call: -; clone_size: -; cdr3_length: 15; cdr3_aa: CASSLGVRFNSPLHF; cdr3_nt: TGTGCCAGCAGCTTGGGAGTACGGTTTAATTCACCCCTCCACTTT
v_call: TRBV4-1; j_call: TRBJ1-1; d_call: -; clone_size: -; cdr3_length: 17; cdr3_aa: CASSLPREPKGNTEAFF; cdr3_nt: TGCGCCAGCAGCCTCCCCCGGGAACCTAAAGGGAACACTGAAGCTTTCTTT
v_call: TRBV18; j_call: TRBJ1-2; d_call: -; clone_size: -; cdr3_length: 17; cdr3_aa: CASSPSEAGAMSYGYTF; cdr3_nt: TGTGCCAGCTCACCAAGCGAGGCAGGGGCTATGAGCTATGGCTACACCTTC
v_call: TRBV7-8; j_call: TRBJ2-7; d_call: TRBD2; clone_size: -; cdr3_length: 17; cdr3_aa: CASSLAQRGAISYEQYF; cdr3_nt: TGTGCCAGCAGCTTAGCACAGCGGGGGGCAATCTCCTACGAGCAGTACTTC
v_call: TRBV18; j_call: TRBJ1-3; d_call: TRBD1; clone_size: few; cdr3_length: 16; cdr3_aa: CASSPSQGATGNTIYF; cdr3_nt: TGTGCCAGCTCACCATCCCAGGGGGCGACTGGAAACACCATATATTTT
v_call: TRBV27; j_call: TRBJ2-2; d_call: -; clone_size: few; cdr3_length: 15; cdr3_aa: CASSFNTGNTGELFF; cdr3_nt: TGTGCCAGCAGTTTTAATACAGGGAACACCGGGGAGCTGTTTTTT
v_call: TRBV19; j_call: TRBJ2-4; d_call: TRBD1; clone_size: -; cdr3_length: 14; cdr3_aa: CASSNRGQKNIQYF; cdr3_nt: TGTGCCAGTAGTAACCGGGGACAGAAAAACATTCAGTACTTC
v_call: TRBV7-9; j_call: TRBJ1-1; d_call: -; clone_size: -; cdr3_length: 14; cdr3_aa: CASSLQGLNTEAFF; cdr3_nt: TGTGCCAGCAGCTTACAGGGTTTGAACACTGAAGCTTTCTTT
v_call: TRBV13; j_call: TRBJ2-1; d_call: TRBD2; clone_size: -; cdr3_length: 16; cdr3_aa: CASSLMAGGRSNEQFF; cdr3_nt: TGTGCCAGCAGCTTAATGGCGGGGGGGCGGAGCAATGAGCAGTTCTTC
v_call: TRBV7-9; j_call: TRBJ1-5; d_call: -; clone_size: once; cdr3_length: 14; cdr3_aa: CASSLGSVDQPQHF; cdr3_nt: TGTGCCAGCAGCTTAGGTAGCGTAGATCAGCCCCAGCATTTT
v_call: TRBV19; j_call: TRBJ2-1; d_call: TRBD2; clone_size: -; cdr3_length: 15; cdr3_aa: CASRKGLAGYFEQFF; cdr3_nt: TGTGCCAGTAGAAAAGGACTAGCGGGGTACTTTGAGCAGTTCTTC
v_call: TRBV20-1; j_call: TRBJ2-5; d_call: TRBD1; clone_size: -; cdr3_length: 11; cdr3_aa: CSEGAYETQYF; cdr3_nt: TGCAGTGAGGGGGCGTATGAGACCCAGTACTTC
v_call: TRBV6-5; j_call: TRBJ1-2; d_call: -; clone_size: few; cdr3_length: 13; cdr3_aa: CASSYDRSYGYTF; cdr3_nt: TGTGCCAGCAGTTACGACAGAAGTTATGGCTACACCTTC
v_call: TRBV6-5; j_call: TRBJ2-2; d_call: -; clone_size: -; cdr3_length: 14; cdr3_aa: CASSYSTGTGELFF; cdr3_nt: TGTGCCAGCAGTTACTCGACTGGGACCGGGGAGCTGTTTTTT
v_call: TRBV4-3; j_call: TRBJ2-3; d_call: TRBD1; clone_size: -; cdr3_length: 16; cdr3_aa: CASSQDYRGVADTQYF; cdr3_nt: TGCGCCAGCAGCCAAGATTACAGGGGGGTAGCAGATACGCAGTATTTT